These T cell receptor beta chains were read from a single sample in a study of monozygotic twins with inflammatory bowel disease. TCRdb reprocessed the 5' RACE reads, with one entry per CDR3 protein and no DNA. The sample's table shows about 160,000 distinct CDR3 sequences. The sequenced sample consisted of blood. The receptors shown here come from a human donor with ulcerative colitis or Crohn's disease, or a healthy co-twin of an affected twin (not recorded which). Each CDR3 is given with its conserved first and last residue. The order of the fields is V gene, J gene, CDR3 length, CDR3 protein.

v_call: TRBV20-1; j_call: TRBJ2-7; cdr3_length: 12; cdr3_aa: CSAATDGYEQYF
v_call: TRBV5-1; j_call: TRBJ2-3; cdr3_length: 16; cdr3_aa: CASSPIVPGVTDTQYF
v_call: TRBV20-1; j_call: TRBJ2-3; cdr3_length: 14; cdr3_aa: CSARDLLHIDTQYF
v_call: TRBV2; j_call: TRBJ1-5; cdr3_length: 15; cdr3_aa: CASRGTGASNQPQHF
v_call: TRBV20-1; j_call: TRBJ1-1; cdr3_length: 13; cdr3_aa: CSAMGLTSTEAFF
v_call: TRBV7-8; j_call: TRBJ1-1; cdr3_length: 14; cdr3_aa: CASSARGDRGSAFF
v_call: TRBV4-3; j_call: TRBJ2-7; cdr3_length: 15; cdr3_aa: CASSQDWAGFYEQYF
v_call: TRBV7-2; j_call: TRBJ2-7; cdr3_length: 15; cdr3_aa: CASSLGQLSSYEQYF
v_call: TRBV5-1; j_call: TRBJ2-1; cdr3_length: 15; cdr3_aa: CASSLDGGGGNEQFF
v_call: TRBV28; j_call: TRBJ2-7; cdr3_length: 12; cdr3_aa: CASSFTAYEQYF
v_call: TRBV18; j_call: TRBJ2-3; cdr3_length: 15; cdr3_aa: CASSPLASGGNTQYF
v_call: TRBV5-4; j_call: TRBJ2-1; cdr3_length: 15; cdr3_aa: CASSLDRAPYNEQFF
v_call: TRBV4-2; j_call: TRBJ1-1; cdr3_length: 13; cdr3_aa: CASSQVTFAEAFF
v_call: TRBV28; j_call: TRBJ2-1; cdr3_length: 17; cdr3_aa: CASSLQASPRRYNEQFF
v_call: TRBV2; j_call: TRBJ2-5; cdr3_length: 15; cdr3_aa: CASRAPPRTQETQYF
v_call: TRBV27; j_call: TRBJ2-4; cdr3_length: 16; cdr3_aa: CASSSDRFGAKNIQYF
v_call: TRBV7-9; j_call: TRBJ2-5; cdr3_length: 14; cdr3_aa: CASSPGTGWETQYF
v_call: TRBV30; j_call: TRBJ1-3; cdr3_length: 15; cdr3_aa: CAWSVLPPGGNTIYF
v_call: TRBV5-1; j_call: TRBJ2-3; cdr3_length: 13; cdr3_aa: CASSFDNPDTQYF
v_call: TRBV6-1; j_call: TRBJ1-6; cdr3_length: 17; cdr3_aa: CASTTSFSGGRNSPLHF
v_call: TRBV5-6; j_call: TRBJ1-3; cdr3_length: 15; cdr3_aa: CASSLGFASGNTIYF
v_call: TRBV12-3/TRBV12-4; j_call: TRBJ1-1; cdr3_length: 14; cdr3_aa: CASSWGQINTEAFF
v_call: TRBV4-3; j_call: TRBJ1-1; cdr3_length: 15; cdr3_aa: CASSQDFQRGAEAFF
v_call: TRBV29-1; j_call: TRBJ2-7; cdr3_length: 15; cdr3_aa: CSVEDVAGGTYEQYF
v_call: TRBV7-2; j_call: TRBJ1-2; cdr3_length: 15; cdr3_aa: CASSLVGTTNYGYTF
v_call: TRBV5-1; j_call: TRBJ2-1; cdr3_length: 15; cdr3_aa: CASSLGGAGYNEQFF
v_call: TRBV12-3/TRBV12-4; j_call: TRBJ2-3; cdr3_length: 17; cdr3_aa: CATSTSGGAGFADTQYF
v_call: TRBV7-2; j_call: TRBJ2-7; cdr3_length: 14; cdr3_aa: CASSSGLALGEQYF
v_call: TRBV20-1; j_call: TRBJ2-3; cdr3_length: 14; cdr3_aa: CSAGGLAATDTQYF
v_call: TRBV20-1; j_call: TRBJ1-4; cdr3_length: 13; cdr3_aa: CSARDGQNEKLFF
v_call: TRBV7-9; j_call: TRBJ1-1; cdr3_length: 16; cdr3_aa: CASSSPKGQKGTEAFF
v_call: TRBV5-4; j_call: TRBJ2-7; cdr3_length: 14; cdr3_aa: CASSPLGSAYEQYF
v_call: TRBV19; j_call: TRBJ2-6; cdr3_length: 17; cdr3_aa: CASTTGQEFPGANVLTF
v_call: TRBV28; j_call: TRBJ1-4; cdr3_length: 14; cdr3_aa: CASRGVGTNEKLFF
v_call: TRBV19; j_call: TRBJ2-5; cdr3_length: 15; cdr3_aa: CASSIEGQVWETQYF
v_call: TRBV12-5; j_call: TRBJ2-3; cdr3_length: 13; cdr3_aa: CASGLAGTDTQYF
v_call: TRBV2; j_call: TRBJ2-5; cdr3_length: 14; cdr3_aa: CASSVSGTQETQYF
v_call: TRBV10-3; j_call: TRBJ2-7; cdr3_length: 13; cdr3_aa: CAITPGQYYEQYF
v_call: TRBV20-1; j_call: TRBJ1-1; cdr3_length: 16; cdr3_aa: CSARDPQKGLNTEAFF
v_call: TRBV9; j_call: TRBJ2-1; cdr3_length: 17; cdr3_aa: CASSPRQGYGTYNEQFF
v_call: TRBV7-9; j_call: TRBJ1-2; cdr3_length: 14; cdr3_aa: CASSLAGVAYGYTF
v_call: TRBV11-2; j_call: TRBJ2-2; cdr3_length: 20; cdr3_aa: CASSLDERLAGGPNTGELFF
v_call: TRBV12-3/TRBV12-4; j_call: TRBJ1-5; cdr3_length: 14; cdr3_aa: CASSHDRGNQPQHF
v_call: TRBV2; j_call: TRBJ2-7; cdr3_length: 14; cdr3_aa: CASSEGGEAYEQYF
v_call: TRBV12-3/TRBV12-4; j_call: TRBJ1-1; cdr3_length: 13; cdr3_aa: CASSLDRGAEAFF
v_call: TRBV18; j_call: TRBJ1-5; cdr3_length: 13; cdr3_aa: CASSPTGAQPQHF
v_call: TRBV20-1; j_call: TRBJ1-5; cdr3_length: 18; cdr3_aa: CSAKRDNVEGLHDQPQHF
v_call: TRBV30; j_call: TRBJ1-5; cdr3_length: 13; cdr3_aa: CAWSWDRDQPQHF